Listed here is a single TCR beta chain. Its antigen remains unidentified. The data were taken from a study of T cell responses to AZD1222 COVID-19 vaccine. Study context: Second-dose recipients at about 4 or about 12 weeks were treated as one pooled group. Notes on the study in general: Donor demographics were predominantly white British with a female majority; clonal diversity may be underestimated. Only after the peak T cell response were repertoires sampled.

The table came from immunoSEQ multiplex PCR; TCRdb's copy has only in-frame clones and leaves some out. The sample has roughly 170,000 clones; about 89% are singletons. CDR1 KGHSH and CDR2 LQKENI come from the germline V gene. The V and J ends lost 2 bases and 6 bases respectively, with 18 bases between them. This CDR3 spans 16 amino acids. This chain uses TRBV18 with TRBJ2-3, with no clear D. The origin of this receptor is an adult in good health. The specimen comprised peripheral blood, sampled on day 0 of AZD1222 vaccination. DNA for the CDR3: TGTGCCAGCTCACCAAGATCCGCGGCCTTAGGGGATACGCAGTATTTT. Translating gives CASSPRSAALGDTQYF. Supplemented by reference TRBV18 and TRBJ2-3, the full variable domain reads NAGVMQNPRHLVRRRGQEARLRCSPMKGHSHVYWYRQLPEEGLKFMVYLQKENIIDESGMPKERFSAEFPKEGPSILRIQQVVRGDSAAYFCASSPRSAALGDTQYFGPGTRLTVL.